This TCR beta chain was captured in a study of shared clonotypes between healthy human individuals. Study observations and caveats: Sequencing depth was expected to influence donor clonotype sharing.

The CDR3 has 14 residues. In germline, CDR1 is MNHEY, CDR2 SVGAGI. The V end lost 0 bases, the J end lost 2 bases, and 7 bases lay between the germline ends. In the authors' workflow: Junction-only sequences without quality scores were provided by ImmunoSEQ, so filtering was different. TCRdb's copy holds only in-frame clones and misses some; the assay was immunoSEQ multiplex PCR. D and trimming come from the DNA, and the V and J calls and clone size come from that table. The sample has about 2.4 million clones; roughly nine tenths are singletons. Comments on this clone: The antigen remains unidentified. This CDR3 is also generated by other DNA sequences in the sample.

Sequences were obtained from naive CD4+ T cells sorted from blood. Subset denoted: CD45RA+ positively selected. The origin of this receptor is a man aged 18 to 30 in good health. The chain joins TRBV6-5 to TRBJ1-1; D gene unclear. The CDR3 region is CASSYSGENTEAFF. For the CDR3, the DNA is TGTGCCAGCAGTTACTCCGGCGAAAACACTGAAGCTTTCTTT.